This T cell receptor (beta chain) derives from a study of T-cell memory formation after mild COVID-19. Study-level information: There were largely donor-specific TCR clusters. Findings of the study overall: CD8+ contracting clones occupied EMRA, while CD4+ ones occupied mainly CM and EM.

Notes on this clonotype: Its antigen is unknown.

V was trimmed by 0 bases and J by 8 bases, leaving 11 bases between them. This CDR3 contains 14 residues. CDR1 is SEHNR and CDR2 is FQNEAQ in the germline V gene (reference sequence). TCRdb processed the 5' RACE reads anew with MiXCR; each CDR3 protein has one entry. Among hundreds of thousands of distinct CDR3 sequences, 15% to 20% were seen once, and the ten largest hold under 25%. This receptor was obtained from a man between 18 and 29 years old who had mild COVID-19 (a few samples of this study predate the infection). Cell type and time point are not known. The chain is built from TRBV7-9 and TRBJ2-1; TRBD2 might be the D (6 bases). What was sequenced was PBMCs or a T cell subset sorted from them (not recorded which). The DNA for the CDR3 is TGTGCCAGCAGCTTAGCGATGCGGGGATATGAGCAGTTCTTC. This codes for CASSLAMRGYEQFF. Based on the CDR3 plus reference TRBV7-9 and TRBJ2-1, the full variable domain is DTGVSQNPRHKITKRGQNVTFRCDPISEHNRLYWYRQTLGQGPEFLTYFQNEAQLEKSRLLSDRFSAERPKGSFSTLEIQRTEQGDSAMYLCASSLAMRGYEQFFGPGTRLTVL.